The source of this TCR beta chain is a study of CD8 T cells in Susac syndrome. This clonotype was detected only once. cDNA came from about 0.51 to 1 ug RNA primed by random hexamers. Multiplex immunoSEQ PCR targeted 54 Vbeta and 13 Jbeta TCR beta segments. Each CDR3 protein is one row after TCRdb ran MiXCR on the immunoSEQ multiplex PCR reads. The table has fewer than 300,000 distinct CDR3 sequences, 70% to 90% seen once; the top ten hold around 0.12%. The multiple sclerosis controls were treatment-naive patients, and their relapsing-remitting disease was stable or active. Through negative isolation, CD4+ and CD8+ T cells were obtained, while TEMRA cells were enriched using FACS. Trimming took 4 bases from V and 4 from J; bases not matched to a gene: 10. Looked up from germline, CDR1 is DFQATT and CDR2 is SNEGSKA (reference sequence). The CDR3 extends over 15 amino acids.

Specimen: CD8+ T cells from PBMCs. The clonotype originates from a human donor with multiple sclerosis. This rearrangement joins TRBV20-1 to TRBJ2-1; TRBD2 matches 7 bases. CDR3 nucleotides: TGCAGTGCTAACCCCTCCGGACTAGGTTACAATGAGCAGTTCTTC. It translates to CSANPSGLGYNEQFF.